The next 10 T cell receptor beta chains were all read from a single sample in a study of identifying expanded T cells in peripheral blood. Profiling relied on immunoSEQ multiplex PCR, and the TCRdb table lists in-frame clones only, not all of them. This sample has more than 75,000 clones, with 86% found just once. Sequenced input: blood. The receptors shown here come from a person aged 18-69 years in good health.

V gene TRBV7-3 combines with J gene TRBJ1-2; 9 bases map to TRBD1. Unmatched junction bases numbered 1, after V lost 1 base and J lost 4 bases. Germline CDR1 SGHTA, CDR2 FQGTGA. This CDR3 has 14 amino acids. CDR3 sequence: CASSLMGQGYGYTF. CDR3 DNA sequence: TGTGCCAGCAGCTTAATGGGACAGGGCTATGGCTACACCTTC.

This chain connects TRBV29-1 to TRBJ2-7, with 7 bases that match TRBD1. The V gene's germline CDR1 is SQVTM and CDR2 ANQGSEA. The CDR3 consists of 16 residues. Losses at the gene ends were 4 bases for V and 3 bases for J; bases not matched to a gene: 15. Here the CDR3 reads CSVVGTSDRVVYEQYF. The CDR3 nucleotides are TGCAGCGTTGTTGGCACGTCCGACAGGGTGGTCTACGAGCAGTACTTC.

This sequence joins TRBV18 and TRBJ1-5; 7 bases are shared with TRBD1. The CDR3 is 16 amino acids. Germline CDR1 and CDR2: KGHSH and LQKENI. V shed 3 bases, J shed 0 bases, and the junction held 5 bases outside the gene matches. CDR3 in amino acids: CASSPGQRSSNQPQHF. DNA of the CDR3: TGTGCCAGCTCACCGGGACAGCGAAGTAGCAATCAGCCCCAGCATTTT.

About this clone: This specimen includes other DNA sequences encoding the same CDR3. The gene calls are TRBV18 and TRBJ2-7; 7 bases map to TRBD2. The germline V gene encodes CDR1 KGHSH and CDR2 LQKENI. V lost 3 bases to trimming and J lost 4 bases; unmatched junction nucleotides: 0. The CDR3 consists of 12 residues. CDR3 protein: CASSPGGYEQYF. CDR3 in DNA: TGTGCCAGCTCACCGGGGGGGTACGAGCAGTACTTC.

Comments on this clone: The junction shows a germline mismatch at one end, possibly a read error. The chain employs TRBV4-1 and TRBJ2-1; perhaps D is TRBD1 or TRBD2 (6 bases each). Germline-derived CDR1 and CDR2 are MGHRA and YSYEKL. The CDR3 length is 13 residues. The CDR3: CASSQGGDNEQFF. CDR3 sequence (DNA): TGCGCCAGCAGCCAAGGGGGGGACAACGAGCAGTTCTTC.

This clone was counted ten times or more. The chain has TRBV6-5 and TRBJ1-1; the D gene is possibly TRBD1 (6 bases). V was trimmed by 4 bases and J by 6 bases, leaving 12 bases between them. The CDR3 extends over 13 amino acids. Germline CDR1 is MNHEY and CDR2 is SVGAGI. The CDR3 sequence is CASSLGARAEAFF. The CDR3 nucleotides are TGTGCCAGCAGTTTGGGGGCGCGGGCTGAAGCTTTCTTT.

This chain joins TRBV9 and TRBJ1-2; a weak D match, TRBD1 (6 bases). Germline V gene sequence: CDR1 SGDLS, CDR2 YYNGEE. The CDR3 contains 13 residues. Trimming left V 7 bases short and J 8 bases short, with 18 bases between. For the CDR3, the DNA is TGTGCCAGCGCTGGGGGGCCTCAAGGAGGCTACACCTTC. Its protein is CASAGGPQGGYTF. The full variable domain, in which reference TRBV9 and TRBJ1-2 provide the parts outside the CDR3, is DSGVTQTPKHLITATGQRVTLRCSPRSGDLSVYWYQQSLDQGLQFLIQYYNGEERAKGNILERFSAQQFPDLHSELNLSSLELGDSALYFCASAGGPQGGYTFGSGTRLTVV.

This chain links TRBV6-1 with TRBJ1-2; D possibly corresponds to TRBD1 (6 bases). Germline values: CDR1 MNHNS, CDR2 SASEGT. This CDR3 spans 13 amino acids. V lost 7 bases and J 3 bases, leaving 12 bases between the germline ends. The chain's CDR3 is CASTGQLYYGYTF. In DNA form, the CDR3 reads TGTGCCAGCACGGGACAACTATACTATGGCTACACCTTC.

V and J are TRBV11-3 and TRBJ2-5, with 7 bases that match TRBD2. CDR3 length equals 16 residues. Trimming cost V 5 bases and J 4 bases; bases outside gene matches: 13. Germline V gene lookup returns CDR1 SGHNT and CDR2 YENEEA. CDR3 loop: CASSQRGRVPAETQYF. The DNA for the CDR3 is TGTGCCAGCAGCCAGCGGGGCAGGGTTCCAGCAGAGACCCAGTACTTC.

This clone has a single count. V gene TRBV6-5 combines with J gene TRBJ1-2, with D tentatively TRBD1 (5 bases). The germline V and J ends were trimmed by 0 bases and 2 bases, with 13 bases remaining between them. The CDR3 contains 16 residues. Germline assignment: CDR1 MNHEY and CDR2 SVGAGI. CDR3: CASSYSRGRQNYGYTF. The CDR3 DNA sequence: TGTGCCAGCAGTTACTCAAGGGGCCGGCAAAACTATGGCTACACCTTC.